This entry features one T cell receptor beta chain sequence. Its target is unknown. This sample was taken from a study of cytomegalovirus exposure and HLA in healthy donors. Study-wide findings and caveats: In terms of immune exposure information, only CMV serostatus was available.

With 3 bases removed from V and 4 bases from J, the gap between germline ends came to 3 bases. The CDR3 has 11 residues. Per the germline V gene, CDR1 is SEHNR and CDR2 is FQNEAQ (reference sequence). The PCR employed 60 Vbeta primers together with 13 Jbeta primers. Generated by immunoSEQ multiplex PCR, the TCRdb table keeps only in-frame clones and is missing some. Recorded for this sample: 95,000 to 150,000 clones. This chain connects TRBV7-9 to TRBJ1-1; D is undetermined. The clonotype comes from a man between 18 and 29 years old in good health and CMV-seronegative. Sample: PBMCs. This CDR3 reads CASSFGTEAFF. CDR3 DNA: TGTGCCAGCAGCTTCGGCACTGAAGCTTTCTTT. Using reference TRBV7-9 and TRBJ1-1 for the parts outside the CDR3, the full variable domain is DTGVSQNPRHKITKRGQNVTFRCDPISEHNRLYWYRQTLGQGPEFLTYFQNEAQLEKSRLLSDRFSAERPKGSFSTLEIQRTEQGDSAMYLCASSFGTEAFFGQGTRLTVV.